This passage covers 18 T cell receptor beta chains from one sample sequenced in a study of T-cell memory formation after mild COVID-19. Via MiXCR, TCRdb re-called the 5' RACE reads, giving one row per CDR3 protein. The top ten clones hold around a fifth of a sample with hundreds of thousands of distinct CDR3 sequences, around 13% of them seen once. The source material was PBMCs or a T cell subset sorted from them (not recorded which). These receptors all come from a man between 18 and 29 years old who had mild COVID-19 (a few samples of this study predate the infection). Cell type and time point are not known.

The CDR3: CASSLLMGQGAVTEAFF. CDR3 DNA: TGCGCCAGCAGCCTCCTGATGGGACAGGGGGCGGTCACTGAAGCTTTCTTT. The gene calls are TRBV5-1 and TRBJ1-1, with 12 positions matching TRBD1. The CDR3 is 17 residues long. V lost 4 bases and J lost 4; bases outside the gene matches: 11. CDR1 and CDR2 from the germline V gene are SGHRS and YFSETQ.

V usage is TRBV7-2 and J usage is TRBJ2-7; D gene ambiguous. The germline V gene has CDR1 SGHTA and CDR2 FQGNSA. The CDR3 runs 14 residues. The V end was cut by 3 bases, the J end by 0 bases, with 9 bases between. The DNA of the CDR3 is TGTGCCAGCAGCTTCGCTCCGGTCTCCTACGAGCAGTACTTC. The encoded protein is CASSFAPVSYEQYF.

The DNA for the CDR3 is TGTGCCAGCAGCTTGTACACGGAGAGCTCCTACAATGAGCAGTTCTTC. This gives the protein CASSLYTESSYNEQFF. This chain connects TRBV5-5 to TRBJ2-1; the D is unclear. The germline CDR1 and CDR2 sequences are SGHKS and YYEKEE (reference sequence). CDR3 size: 16 residues. Trimming removed 1 base at V and 0 bases at J, with 11 bases between.

The V and J genes are TRBV9 and TRBJ2-7; either TRBD1 or TRBD2 may fit D (5 bases each). The CDR3 is made up of 12 amino acids. CDR1 and CDR2 from the germline V gene are SGDLS and YYNGEE. Trimming removed 0 bases at V and 9 bases at J, with 10 bases between. In DNA form, the CDR3 reads TGTGCCAGCAGCGTAGAGTCCGGGACGCAGTACTTC. It translates to CASSVESGTQYF. The full variable domain, rest sourced from reference TRBV9 and TRBJ2-7, is DSGVTQTPKHLITATGQRVTLRCSPRSGDLSVYWYQQSLDQGLQFLIQYYNGEERAKGNILERFSAQQFPDLHSELNLSSLELGDSALYFCASSVESGTQYFGPGTRLTVT.

This clonotype was detected ten times or more. The chain couples TRBV5-5 to TRBJ2-1; 8 nucleotides align to TRBD2. CDR1 and CDR2 from the germline V gene are SGHKS and YYEKEE (reference sequence). The CDR3 loop spans 16 amino acids. V lost 1 base to trimming and J lost 1 base; unmatched junction nucleotides: 4. CDR3 nucleotides: TGTGCCAGCAGCTTGTCAGGCGGGGGGTCCTACAATGAGCAGTTCTTC. Translation: CASSLSGGGSYNEQFF.

The rearrangement joins TRBV28 to TRBJ2-1, with 10 bases fitting TRBD1. The germline gives CDR1 MDHEN, CDR2 SYDVKM. V trimming: 7 bases; J trimming: 4 bases; junction bases outside the gene matches: 10. The CDR3 extends over 16 amino acids. CDR3 sequence (DNA): TGTGCCAGCAATCCTCACCGGGACAGGGGTTACAATGAGCAGTTCTTC. It specifies CASNPHRDRGYNEQFF. The full variable domain, rest sourced from reference TRBV28 and TRBJ2-1, is DVKVTQSSRYLVKRTGEKVFLECVQDMDHENMFWYRQDPGLGLRLIYFSYDVKMKEKGDIPEGYSVSREKKERFSLILESASTNQTSMYLCASNPHRDRGYNEQFFGPGTRLTVL.

This clonotype has just a few counts. This rearrangement joins TRBV3-1 to TRBJ1-5; tentative D call: TRBD1 (5 bases). Germline assignment: CDR1 LGHDT and CDR2 YNNKEL (reference sequence). This CDR3 is 13 amino acids long. V lost 3 bases and J 5 bases, leaving 8 bases between the germline ends. This CDR3 reads CASSHRGYQPQHF. Written as DNA, the CDR3 is TGTGCCAGCAGCCATCGGGGGTATCAGCCCCAGCATTTT.

This clonotype has only a few counts. The rearrangement links TRBV6-2 or TRBV6-3 to TRBJ2-5, with 11 positions matching TRBD2. CDR1 MNHEY and CDR2 SVGEGT come from the germline V gene. The length of the CDR3 is 15 residues. Losses at the gene ends were 5 bases for V and 1 base for J; bases not matched to a gene: 3. The CDR3 sequence: CASSGLAGGQETQYF. The CDR3 DNA sequence: TGTGCCAGCAGTGGGCTAGCGGGGGGCCAAGAGACCCAGTACTTC.

This clonotype has a count of ten or more. The V call is TRBV7-2, the J call TRBJ2-2; D call uncertain. Between the trimmed V and J ends, which lost 1 base and 6 bases, there was a span of 9 bases. The CDR3 length is 14 residues. CDR1 is SGHTA, CDR2 FQGNSA, per germline. The CDR3 DNA reads TGTGCCAGCAGCTTAGATATGGTAGCCGGGGAGCTGTTTTTT. Translating gives CASSLDMVAGELFF.

This clonotype was seen at least ten times. This sequence joins TRBV6-5 and TRBJ2-2; 8 nucleotides agree with TRBD1. The CDR3 spans 14 residues. Germline V CDR1 and CDR2: MNHEY, SVGAGI. The V gene end was trimmed by 5 bases and the J gene end by 5 bases; junction bases not matched to a gene: 4. The CDR3 coding sequence is TGTGCCAGCAGTGGCCAGGGGGCGACCGGGGAGCTGTTTTTT. It specifies CASSGQGATGELFF.

The J gene is TRBJ1-5, the V gene TRBV30; perhaps TRBD1 as D (6 bases). V was cut by 1 base and J by 2 bases, with 6 bases left in between. Per the germline V gene, CDR1 is GTSNPN and CDR2 is SVGIG (reference sequence). This CDR3 region has 13 residues. The CDR3 loop reads CAWSGQGNQPQHF. DNA for the CDR3: TGTGCCTGGAGTGGACAGGGCAATCAGCCCCAGCATTTT.

V is TRBV12-3 or TRBV12-4 and J is TRBJ2-7, with D unresolved. The V gene lost 2 bases and the J gene lost 9 bases, with 20 bases spanning the gap. The CDR3 totals 15 residues. The CDR3 loop reads CASSLPGDRRCSQYV. The CDR3 DNA reads as TGTGCCAGCAGTTTACCAGGCGACCGTAGGTGCTCGCAGTACGTC.

This clonotype showed up many times. The rearrangement links TRBV5-1 to TRBJ2-2; D might be TRBD2 (6 bases). Germline V CDR1 and CDR2: SGHRS, YFSETQ. This CDR3 has 14 residues. V lost 0 bases, J lost 6 bases, and 9 bases lay in between. The CDR3 loop is CASSLAGGAGELFF. DNA of the CDR3: TGCGCCAGCAGCTTGGCCGGAGGGGCCGGGGAGCTGTTTTTT. Full variable domain (outside the CDR3, taken from reference TRBV5-1 and TRBJ2-2): KAGVTQTPRYLIKTRGQQVTLSCSPISGHRSVSWYQQTPGQGLQFLFEYFSETQRNKGNFPGRFSGRQFSNSRSEMNVSTLELGDSALYLCASSLAGGAGELFFGEGSRLTVL.

This clonotype has more than one count but fewer than ten. The chain employs TRBV27 and TRBJ2-7; 10 nucleotides line up with TRBD1. Germline lookup yields CDR1 MNHEY and CDR2 SMNVEV (reference sequence). The CDR3 runs to 14 residues. The trim removed 7 bases at V and 0 bases at J, leaving 3 bases unmatched. The CDR3 DNA is TGTGCCAGCATGAGGGACAGGGGCTCCTACGAGCAGTACTTC. It encodes CASMRDRGSYEQYF.

In its sample, this clonotype was seen many times. This sequence joins TRBV5-4 and TRBJ1-1; 9 bases are a match to TRBD1. This CDR3 has 16 residues. Unmatched junction bases numbered 11, after V lost 3 bases and J lost 5 bases. The germline V gene has CDR1 SGHNT and CDR2 YYREEE (reference sequence). CDR3 DNA sequence: TGTGCCAGCAGCTCCACGACCCCGACAGGGGGGACTGAAGCTTTCTTT. It is translated as CASSSTTPTGGTEAFF.

This clonotype was observed a handful of times. V and J are TRBV10-3 and TRBJ1-1; TRBD1 matches at 8 bases. The trim removed 5 bases at V and 2 bases at J, leaving 10 bases unmatched. CDR3 length: 16 amino acids. Germline assignment: CDR1 ENHRY and CDR2 SYGVKD. The CDR3 loop is CAISNYRTGRNTEAFF. The CDR3 DNA is TGTGCCATCAGTAACTATAGGACAGGGCGAAACACTGAAGCTTTCTTT.

The chain has TRBV4-1 and TRBJ2-4, with 7 bases that match TRBD1. Losses at the gene ends were 4 bases for V and 8 bases for J; bases not matched to a gene: 8. This CDR3 comprises 14 residues. Germline V CDR1 and CDR2: MGHRA, YSYEKL. Here the CDR3 reads CASSRGTGDDIQYF. The CDR3 bases are TGCGCCAGCAGCCGTGGTACAGGGGATGACATTCAGTACTTC.

This clonotype came up a few times. The chain uses TRBV18 and TRBJ1-5; D gene unclear. CDR3 length: 15 residues. V was pared by 1 base and J by 0 bases, with 7 bases between. Germline V lookup: CDR1 KGHSH, CDR2 LQKENI. The chain's CDR3 is CASSPLPDSNQPQHF. The CDR3 bases are TGTGCCAGCTCACCACTTCCCGATAGCAATCAGCCCCAGCATTTT.